Listed below are T cell receptor beta chains from one sample, sequenced in a study of Graves' ophthalmopathy and Graves' hyperthyroidism. One entry per CDR3 protein, called by TCRdb with MiXCR from the multiplex PCR reads. The data show 200,000 to 250,000 distinct CDR3 sequences, around 42% seen once. The sample consisted of peripheral blood. These receptors all come from an adult man with Graves' ophthalmopathy. Both conserved end residues are part of each CDR3. A D gene is named only where the DNA matches it firmly. The size field is filled for only some rows; it gives once, few, many or a size class.

d_call j_call v_call clone_size cdr3_nt cdr3_aa
TRBD1 TRBJ1-2 TRBV12-3/TRBV12-4 NA TGTGCCAGCAGTTTACCGCTCCGGACAGGAATTAAATCCTATGGCTACACCTTC CASSLPLRTGIKSYGYTF
NA TRBJ2-3 TRBV12-3/TRBV12-4 NA TGTGCCAGCAGTGCCAGCTCCGGGACTGCAGGTAGGAATACGCAGTATTTT CASSASSGTAGRNTQYF
TRBD1 TRBJ1-2 TRBV7-3 NA TGTGCCAGCAGCACGGGACAGGGATTCGGCTACACCTTC CASSTGQGFGYTF
NA TRBJ2-2 TRBV20-1 NA TGCAGTGCTCTGTCCCAGGGGACCGGGGAGCTGTTTTTT CSALSQGTGELFF
NA TRBJ2-7 TRBV6-1 NA TGTGCCTCGGCTGGCGTGGGGTACGAGCAGTACTTC CASAGVGYEQYF
NA TRBJ2-6 TRBV12-3/TRBV12-4 NA TGTGCCAGCAGTGGGGACCCACGGGGTGGGGCCAACGTCCTGACTTTC CASSGDPRGGANVLTF
NA TRBJ2-7 TRBV28 NA TGTGCCAGCAGGGGACGGGGTGTTTCCTACGAGCAGTACTTC CASRGRGVSYEQYF
NA TRBJ1-5 TRBV2 NA TGTGCCAGCAGTTCCGGGCCCCCCCAGCATTTT CASSSGPPQHF
TRBD1 TRBJ2-7 TRBV9 NA TGTGCCAGCAGCGTTGGGACAGGCCTCTACGAGCAGTGCTTC CASSVGTGLYEQCF
NA TRBJ2-3 TRBV10-2 NA TGCGCCAGCAGTGGAGGGGGGTCTAGCGGAGATACGCAGTATTTT CASSGGGSSGDTQYF
TRBD1 TRBJ1-2 TRBV9 NA TGTGCCAGCAGCGTATCGACAGGGTCTAACTATGGCTACACCTTC CASSVSTGSNYGYTF
NA TRBJ1-6 TRBV2 many TGTGCCAGCCTTACGACAGGAGGGTCACCCCTCCACTTT CASLTTGGSPLHF
NA TRBJ2-7 TRBV12-3/TRBV12-4 NA TGTGCCAGCAGTCCCTCGACTACCTTCTCCTACGAGCAGTACTTC CASSPSTTFSYEQYF
TRBD1 TRBJ1-6 TRBV6-6 NA TGTGCCAGCATGCTGGACAGGGGGAGTTCACCCCTCCACTTT CASMLDRGSSPLHF
TRBD2 TRBJ2-7 TRBV20-1 NA TGCAGTGCTAGAGCACTAGCGGGGGCCCACTCCTACGAGCAGTACTTC CSARALAGAHSYEQYF
NA TRBJ1-6 TRBV9 NA TGTGCCAGCAGCCAAGACTTGGTCAGCCATAATTCACCCCTCCACTTT CASSQDLVSHNSPLHF
NA TRBJ2-7 TRBV29-1 NA TGCAGCGTTACCAGGGGCGGTAGCCTTTACGAGCAGTACTTC CSVTRGGSLYEQYF
NA TRBJ2-2 TRBV7-8 NA TGTGCCAGCAGCTTGGGGTGGCTCAGGGAGAACACCGGGGAGCTGTTTTTT CASSLGWLRENTGELFF
NA TRBJ1-4 TRBV2 once TGTGCCAGCAGTCCCAGGCTGGGTAAAGGCTATAAACTGTTTTTT CASSPRLGKGYKLFF
NA TRBJ1-1 TRBV7-9 many TGTGCCAGCAGCTTAGTAGGGGTGGGCACTGAAGCTTTCTTT CASSLVGVGTEAFF
NA TRBJ2-7 TRBV4-1 few TGCGCCAGCTCACCTTCGGTACACGAGCAGTACTTC CASSPSVHEQYF
NA TRBJ1-2 TRBV6-2/TRBV6-3 NA TGTGCCAGCAGTTACTCGAGGGCAGCCTATGGCTACACCTTC CASSYSRAAYGYTF
NA TRBJ2-7 TRBV2 NA TGTGCCAGCTCGACCGGAAGTGACTACGAGCAGTACTTC CASSTGSDYEQYF
NA TRBJ2-1 TRBV24-1 NA TGTGCCACCAGTGACACGAGGACACGGGAAGAAGAGCAGTTCTTC CATSDTRTREEEQFF
NA TRBJ2-7 TRBV10-3 many TGTGCCATCAGTGACCCAACGGGCTACGAGCAGTACTTC CAISDPTGYEQYF
NA TRBJ1-2 TRBV7-4 NA TGTGCCATCAGTCCCAGGGAGGAAAACTATGGCTACACCTTC CAISPREENYGYTF
TRBD1 TRBJ1-6 TRBV5-1 few TGCGCCAGCAGGGCAGGGGGTGGGAATTCACCCCTCCACTTT CASRAGGGNSPLHF
NA TRBJ2-7 TRBV7-8 NA TGTGCCAGCAGCCTTTCGACAGCAGACGAGCAGTACTTC CASSLSTADEQYF
NA TRBJ2-5 TRBV5-5 NA TGTGCCAGCAGCCAAACAGCTCAAGAGACCCAGTACTTC CASSQTAQETQYF
NA TRBJ2-7 TRBV24-1 many TGTGCCACCAGTGACCCCGATTCAGAGCAGTACTTC CATSDPDSEQYF
NA TRBJ1-2 TRBV12-3/TRBV12-4 NA TGTGCCAGCAGTTGGGGGGGAAATTGGGGCTACACCTTC CASSWGGNWGYTF
TRBD1 TRBJ1-2 TRBV6-1 NA TGTGCCAGCAGCCGTCTGGACAGGGATAACTATGGCTACACCTTC CASSRLDRDNYGYTF
TRBD1 TRBJ1-4 TRBV29-1 many TGCAGCGTTATATCCCGGGACAGACTGTTTTTT CSVISRDRLFF
NA TRBJ1-1 TRBV29-1 few TGCAGCGTTGAACGCGGATCCATGAACACTGAAGCTTTCTTT CSVERGSMNTEAFF
NA TRBJ1-1 TRBV20-1 NA TGCAGTGCTAGAGATCTGGCGCCTGAAGCTTTCTTT CSARDLAPEAFF
NA TRBJ1-1 TRBV7-3 NA TGTGCCAGCAGCTTCCCGAGGGTAGGGGTCACTGAAGCTTTCTTT CASSFPRVGVTEAFF
NA TRBJ2-2 TRBV19 NA TGTGCCAGTACTGACACCTCGAACACCGGGGAGCTGTTTTTT CASTDTSNTGELFF
NA TRBJ2-7 TRBV20-1 few TGCAGTGCTGCAAAGGACGCAGCCTACGAGCAGTACTTC CSAAKDAAYEQYF
NA TRBJ1-5 TRBV2 many TGTGCCAGCAGTGTCGTAGCTAATCAGCCCCAGCATTTT CASSVVANQPQHF